This TCR beta chain stems from a study of OX40 agonist ivuxolimab in advanced cancers. The wider study: At around 81% male, the cohort had a mean age of about 60 years, ranging from roughly 20 to 90.

Germline V lookup: CDR1 MGHDK, CDR2 SYGVNS. This CDR3 is 15 amino acids long. Trimming left V 8 bases short and J 3 bases short, with 19 bases between. Study-wide results and limits: Clonal expansion among partial responders at 0.1-3.0 mg/kg ranked near the lowest.

If patients had autoimmune disease history or systemic immunosuppression, they were excluded. Peripheral blood came from all dose cohorts at three timepoints. A word on this clone: The antigen remains undetermined.

Libraries were prepared by immunoSEQ multiplex PCR; TCRdb keeps only in-frame clonotypes and omits some of them. Of 76,000 or so clones listed, 85% were seen once; the top ten hold about 0.6%. The receptor's source is an adult with an advanced solid tumor such as melanoma, head and neck, liver or kidney cancer. The sequenced sample was CD4+ or CD8+ T cells sorted from blood, obtained in a trial of the OX40 agonist ivuxolimab. The chain carries TRBV25-1 and TRBJ1-2; TRBD1 might be the D (6 bases). The CDR3 sequence: CASGGPAGDHYGYTF. DNA of the CDR3: TGTGCCAGCGGCGGACCTGCAGGGGATCACTATGGCTACACCTTC.